These T cell receptor beta chains were read from a single sample in a study of blood T cell repertoires in COVID-19. Assay used: immunoSEQ multiplex PCR; TCRdb lists only in-frame clones, some missing. The sample lists under 550,000 clones, about 87% occurring once. The sample consisted of peripheral blood. These receptors all come from a man between 18 and 35 years old with COVID-19, enrolled during active disease. Both conserved end residues are part of each CDR3. D genes are given only for firm matches. Where a row states a size, it is once, few, many or the class of an expanded clone; other rows omit it.

.	TRBV29-1	.	TRBJ2-7	CSAQGGAGGEQYF	TGCAGCGCCCAGGGAGGTGCGGGTGGCGAGCAGTACTTC
.	TRBV5-6	.	TRBJ2-7	CASSLRGFSYEQYF	TGTGCCAGCAGCTTGAGAGGCTTCTCCTACGAGCAGTACTTC
.	TRBV12-5	.	TRBJ1-6	CASGRRVDSPLHF	TGTGCTAGTGGCCGGCGGGTTGATTCACCCCTCCACTTT
.	TRBV6-4	TRBD2	TRBJ2-1	CASSDFARGGNTYNEQFF	TGTGCCAGCAGTGACTTTGCGCGGGGGGGAAACACCTACAATGAGCAGTTCTTC
.	TRBV1	.	TRBJ2-1	CTRAKMASGRFYEQFF	TGCACCAGGGCCAAGATGGCTAGCGGGAGGTTCTATGAGCAGTTCTTC
few	TRBV20-1	.	TRBJ1-1	CSASRGNLNTEAFF	TGCAGTGCTAGTCGGGGTAATTTGAACACTGAAGCTTTCTTT
.	TRBV5-1	.	TRBJ2-1	CASSLADPAEGQFF	TGCGCCAGCAGCTTGGCCGACCCGGCAGAGGGGCAGTTCTTC
.	TRBV5-5	TRBD1	TRBJ2-7	CASSLAGTGGYEQYF	TGTGCCAGCAGCTTGGCCGGGACAGGGGGCTACGAGCAGTACTTC
.	TRBV7-3	TRBD2	TRBJ2-1	CASSLRASGRNEQFF	TGTGCCAGCAGCCTGAGGGCTAGCGGGAGGAATGAGCAGTTCTTC
.	TRBV29-1	.	TRBJ1-1	CSVDSEYEAFF	TGCAGCGTTGATTCCGAGTATGAAGCTTTCTTT
.	TRBV7-9	.	TRBJ1-5	CASSSMAEGWAQPQHF	TGTGCCAGCAGCTCGATGGCGGAGGGATGGGCTCAGCCCCAGCATTTT
.	TRBV7-2	.	TRBJ2-6	CASSFVGELSSGANVLTF	TGTGCCAGCAGCTTCGTGGGCGAATTATCCTCTGGGGCCAACGTCCTGACTTTC
.	TRBV21-1	.	TRBJ1-3	CASKRGQGLNTIYF	TGTGCCAGCAAACGGGGACAGGGGCTTAACACCATATATTTT
.	TRBV2	.	TRBJ1-2	CASSVLQGGGYTF	TGTGCCAGCAGTGTTCTACAGGGTGGTGGCTACACCTTC
.	TRBV6-5	.	TRBJ2-2	CASCLASTGELFF	TGTGCCAGCTGCTTAGCTTCCACCGGGGAGCTGTTTTTT
.	TRBV4-1	.	TRBJ1-1	CASSQDPGSNTEAFF	TGCGCCAGCAGCCAAGATCCAGGGTCGAACACTGAAGCTTTCTTT
.	TRBV20-1	.	TRBJ1-2	CSASKARVGADGYTF	TGCAGTGCTAGTAAGGCCAGGGTAGGAGCAGATGGCTACACCTTC
few	TRBV27	TRBD1	TRBJ1-3	CASRSTGNSGNTIYF	TGTGCCAGCAGATCGACAGGGAACTCTGGAAACACCATATATTTT
.	TRBV2	TRBD2	TRBJ2-7	CASSLELAGGPYEQYF	TGTGCCAGCAGCCTTGAACTAGCGGGAGGGCCCTACGAGCAGTACTTC
.	TRBV5-4	.	TRBJ2-7	CASSFGGQQSYEQYF	TGTGCCAGCAGCTTCGGTGGACAACAATCCTACGAGCAGTACTTC
few	TRBV5-8	.	TRBJ2-5	CASSLIAVQETQYF	TGTGCCAGCAGCTTGATAGCGGTCCAAGAGACCCAGTACTTC
.	TRBV2	TRBD1	TRBJ1-1	CASSLQGETEAFF	TGTGCCAGCAGCCTACAGGGGGAAACTGAAGCTTTCTTT
.	TRBV9	.	TRBJ1-1	CASSGESGTEAFF	TGTGCCAGCAGCGGCGAATCGGGCACTGAAGCTTTCTTT
.	TRBV18	TRBD1	TRBJ1-5	CASSPPGQGRNQPQHF	TGTGCCAGCTCACCACCGGGACAGGGGCGCAATCAGCCCCAGCATTTT
once	TRBV5-1	.	TRBJ2-1	CASSLGDNPYNEQFF	TGCGCCAGCAGCTTGGGGGACAACCCCTACAATGAGCAGTTCTTC
.	TRBV11-3	.	TRBJ2-3	CASSLDRLTDTQYF	TGTGCCAGCAGCTTAGACCGACTAACAGATACGCAGTATTTT
few	TRBV7-9	TRBD1	TRBJ1-3	CASSLVEGGASGNTIYF	TGTGCCAGCAGCTTAGTTGAAGGGGGCGCCTCTGGAAACACCATATATTTT
.	TRBV5-1	.	TRBJ2-5	CASSSSLDTQETQYF	TGCGCCAGCAGCTCATCACTGGACACGCAAGAGACCCAGTACTTC
once	TRBV29-1	TRBD1	TRBJ2-1	CSVRDRGFDNEQFF	TGCAGCGTGCGGGACAGGGGGTTTGACAATGAGCAGTTCTTC
.	TRBV6-5	.	TRBJ2-5	CASSYTRWGTQETQYF	TGTGCCAGCAGTTACACCCGATGGGGCACCCAGGAGACCCAGTACTTC
.	TRBV10-3	.	TRBJ2-7	CAISESSGEQYF	TGTGCCATCAGTGAGTCGAGCGGGGAGCAGTACTTC
.	TRBV5-1	TRBD1	TRBJ2-5	CASSFGTGGETQYF	TGCGCCAGCAGCTTCGGGACAGGGGGCGAGACCCAGTACTTC
.	TRBV5-4	.	TRBJ1-4	CASSRGGDNEKLFF	TGTGCCAGCAGCCGGGGGGGGGACAATGAAAAACTGTTTTTT
.	TRBV18	.	TRBJ1-4	CASSSDEKLFF	TGTGCCAGCTCGTCCGATGAAAAACTGTTTTTT
.	TRBV6-5	TRBD2	TRBJ2-5	CASSLTISGVAETQYF	TGTGCCAGCAGTTTAACAATTAGCGGGGTAGCAGAGACCCAGTACTTC
.	TRBV5-1	.	TRBJ1-2	CASSSGQSYGYTF	TGCGCCAGCAGCTCCGGACAGAGCTATGGCTACACCTTC
.	TRBV12-5	TRBD1	TRBJ1-6	CASASDRDSPLHF	TGTGCTAGTGCCTCGGACAGGGATTCACCCCTCCACTTT
.	TRBV5-4	TRBD1	TRBJ1-6	CASSLGGTGVGSPLHF	TGTGCCAGCAGCTTGGGGGGGACAGGGGTAGGATCACCCCTCCACTTT
.	TRBV10-3	.	TRBJ2-5	CAISEASEETQYF	TGTGCCATCAGTGAGGCTAGCGAGGAGACCCAGTACTTC
.	TRBV6-5	TRBD1	TRBJ2-7	CASRPGGARFSEQYF	TGTGCCAGCAGACCAGGGGGCGCAAGATTCTCCGAGCAGTACTTC
.	TRBV2	TRBD2	TRBJ2-3	CASTSGSSTDTQYF	TGTGCCAGCACTAGCGGATCTAGCACAGATACGCAGTATTTT
many	TRBV13	.	TRBJ2-7	CASSLYSGTYEQYF	TGTGCCAGCAGCTTATATTCGGGAACCTACGAGCAGTACTTC
.	TRBV29-1	TRBD1	TRBJ1-6	CSVGQGGNSPLHF	TGCAGCGTCGGACAGGGAGGGAATTCACCCCTCCACTTT
.	TRBV5-1	TRBD2	TRBJ2-5	CASTMAGGMETQYF	TGCGCCAGCACGATGGCGGGGGGAATGGAGACCCAGTACTTC
.	TRBV20-1	TRBD1	TRBJ2-1	CSASGQGQFF	TGCAGTGCTAGCGGACAGGGGCAGTTCTTC